The T cell receptor beta chain described here comes from a study of blood T cell repertoires in COVID-19 (dated by TCRdb to the early 2020s). Regarding the research as a whole: Samples covering the acute and convalescent phases of COVID-19 were provided by collaborators in the United States, Italy and Spain. The material from the prospective study consisted of cDNA or gDNA derived from T cells, B-cell-depleted T cells, or PBMCs. Subjects who had been exposed to COVID-19, were actively infected with it, or had recovered from it provided the deeply sampled blood TCRbeta repertoires that made up the dataset. A freely available public database, intended as a resource for researchers studying the immune response to SARS-CoV-2, is where the repertoires were released. The samples were drawn from the first 160 participants of the ongoing ImmuneRACE study and from about 1,200 subjects provided by 6 global collaborators. A de-identified subject ID, COVID-19 status, age in years and sex were almost always included in the sample metadata. Where available, HLA class I and class II types were obtained from metadata supplied by the sample provider rather than from assay-based typing. Study-wide conclusions, independent of this receptor: The quantity of clinical and demographic metadata differed by source and by participant and was supplied without curation.

TCRbeta CDR3 regions were amplified from genomic DNA by means of the immunoSEQ Assay, a bias-controlled multiplex PCR. Per the source publication's procedure: The number of nucleated cells in each sample was estimated from the amplification of reference gene primers within the assay. To quantify the absolute abundance of each unique TCRbeta CDR3 rearrangement, sequence reads were collapsed and filtered. For each sample, productive Simpson clonality was calculated as the square root of Simpson's diversity index over productive rearrangements. TCRdb holds this immuneACCESS table with in-frame rearrangements only. Some clones are missing; in checked studies, unresolved V genes explain under half, and the rest has no known cause. D and trimming were read from the DNA, whereas the V and J calls and clone size are those reported in that table. The sample yields about 35,000 clones; about 75% were counted once. Approximately 14% of the sample rests with the top ten.

The collaborating institutions used their own protocols to collect whole blood in K2EDTA tubes. For TCRbeta analysis, collaborators shipped samples in one of three forms: frozen whole blood, isolated PBMCs, or DNA extracted from either of those sample types. This clone was found a few times. The clone's antigen remains unknown. No quality values exist for individual bases; no much larger clone is one base distant. CDR1 and CDR2 were assigned from the germline V gene (reference sequence) as LNHNV and YYDKDF. Taken from cysteine to phenylalanine, the CDR3 has 19 residues. The kept DNA is CDR3 alone, 57 bases in frame from the first base. The junction shows trimming of 1 base on V and 8 bases on J, and the gene matches do not reach 19 bases of it.

Sample: peripheral blood. The receptor's source is a man older than 75 with active or convalescent COVID-19. This receptor chain uses TRBV15 and TRBJ2-1; TRBD2 aligns with 8 central bases. CDR3 sequence: CATSRGAGRAVGSGDEQFF. The base sequence is TGTGCCACCAGCAGAGGGGCCGGGAGGGCCGTCGGCTCTGGGGATGAGCAGTTCTTC.